This TCR beta chain is from a study of T cells in Graves' hyperthyroidism and ophthalmopathy. This CDR3 has 14 residues. V was pared by 0 bases and J by 10 bases, with 10 bases between. Germline V gives CDR1 MGHRA, CDR2 YSYEKL. Amplified TCR beta CDR3 regions derived from RNA transcripts. A set of HTBI primers served as the primers for a first-round RT-PCR of the TCR CDR3. TCRdb analysed the multiplex PCR reads with MiXCR anew, one entry per CDR3 protein. The repertoire consists of approximately 400,000 distinct CDR3 sequences, with 15% to 18% occurring once and the leading ten covering 25% to 35%. Based on clinical symptoms, serum thyroxine and TRAb, thyroid ultrasound and orbital computed tomography, diagnoses were reached. Fresh 10 ml peripheral blood yielded PBMCs.

The rearrangement links TRBV4-1 to TRBJ1-6; tentative D call: TRBD1 (5 bases). The sequenced sample consisted of blood. The receptor was isolated from a woman younger than 30 with Graves' hyperthyroidism that later progressed to Graves' ophthalmopathy. The CDR3 region has the DNA TGCGCCAGCAGCCAAGATAGGGGATACTCACCCCTCCACTTT. Its protein is CASSQDRGYSPLHF.